There are many counts of the clone carrying this TCR beta chain. The data stem from a study of T cells in Graves' hyperthyroidism and ophthalmopathy. TCR beta CDR3 regions were amplified from RNA transcripts. First-round RT-PCR targeting the TCR CDR3 was performed with the HTBI primer set. TCRdb itself ran the multiplex PCR reads through MiXCR, one entry per CDR3 protein. In the table there are roughly 580,000 distinct CDR3 sequences, approximately 15% of which are singletons. This CDR3 region has 16 residues. Germline V CDR1 and CDR2: KGHDR, SFDVKD. V lost 2 bases and J 4 bases, leaving 11 bases between the germline ends.

This TCR derives from a woman younger than 45 with Graves' hyperthyroidism that later progressed to Graves' ophthalmopathy. Sequenced material: blood. V usage is TRBV24-1 and J usage is TRBJ2-6; D is undetermined. DNA of the CDR3: TGTGCCACCAGTGATTCTATCTTATCGGGGGCCAACGTCCTGACTTTC. Its protein is CATSDSILSGANVLTF.